This TCR beta chain came from a study of blood T cell repertoires in COVID-19. Study information: T cells, B-cell-depleted T cells, or PBMCs supplied cDNA or gDNA.

In germline, CDR1 is SGHTS, CDR2 YDEGEE. Germline trimming cut 2 bases from V and 7 bases from J; bases unmatched to any gene: 9. This CDR3 region has 16 residues. Per the original methods: Using reference gene primer amplification, nucleated cell counts were estimated. Assay used: immunoSEQ multiplex PCR; TCRdb lists only in-frame clones, some missing. That table gives V, J and clone size, and the DNA gave D and trimming. The sample contains about 200,000 clones, approximately 84% of which appear only once. This clonotype originated in an elderly man with acute or convalescent COVID-19. Material: peripheral blood. This sequence joins TRBV5-8 and TRBJ1-6; TRBD1 matches at 7 bases. CDR3 sequence: CASSFNPGTDNSPLHF. The CDR3 bases are TGTGCCAGCAGCTTCAATCCCGGGACAGACAATTCACCCCTCCACTTT.